The entry below gives a single T cell receptor beta chain sequence along with its context. The data originate from a study of shared T cell receptors in the human thymus. Sequenced by immunoSEQ multiplex PCR; TCRdb stores in-frame clones only, minus some. The data contain roughly 550,000 clones, roughly 74% of them singletons. Trimming removed 1 base from V and 4 bases from J; junction bases left unmatched: 10. The CDR3 totals 18 residues. The germline V gene has CDR1 LGHNA and CDR2 YSLEER. These records were also assigned to another study, of human thymus T cells. Per that paper: Corrective heart surgery yielded resections, and these provided the thymus tissue. Gene usage (both V and J) appeared biased in thymic and blood repertoires. Related reports documented highly overlapping thymic repertoires among unrelated individuals.

The sample comprised thymocytes. The V gene is TRBV4-3, the J gene TRBJ2-2; 9 nucleotides agree with TRBD1. The source is a boy in the first two years of life with a congenital heart defect. The DNA of the CDR3 is TGCGCCAGCAGCCAAGCCCAACCGGGACAGGGAGGCACCGGGGAGCTGTTTTTT. Its protein is CASSQAQPGQGGTGELFF.